The 26 T cell receptor beta chains below come from one sample, sequenced in a study of Ad26.COV2.S vaccination and SARS-CoV-2 variants. This table comes from immunoSEQ multiplex PCR, and its TCRdb copy is limited to in-frame clones, with some not included. The sample has about 220,000 clones, around 87% seen once. Treatment indicated: about 20 received Ad26.COV2.S at low or high dose, single or two shots; about 5 received placebo; per-sample allocation not given. The investigators took samples on day 63 after the first vaccine or placebo injection. This specimen consisted of peripheral blood, obtained in a trial of Ad26.COV2.S vaccine versus placebo. These receptors were obtained from a person aged 18-65 years who received the Ad26.COV2.S COVID-19 vaccine or a placebo.

This clone was counted a single time. The chain employs TRBV25-1 and TRBJ1-4; 8 bases are shared with TRBD1. CDR3 length: 18 amino acids. Trimming at V came to 3 bases and at J to 0 bases, leaving 9 bases not matched to a gene. Germline values: CDR1 MGHDK, CDR2 SYGVNS. CDR3: CASSDSRTGSTTNEKLFF. The CDR3 nucleotides are TGTGCCAGCAGTGATTCAAGGACAGGGTCTACAACTAATGAAAAACTGTTTTTT.

The chain has TRBV6-5 and TRBJ2-7; D is undetermined. In germline, CDR1 is MNHEY, CDR2 SVGAGI. V was clipped by 4 bases and J by 4 bases, with 8 bases between them. The CDR3 is 12 residues long. As DNA, the CDR3 is TGTGCCAGCAGTTCCCTCCCATACGAGCAGTACTTC. This encodes CASSSLPYEQYF.

The chain couples TRBV4-2 to TRBJ2-2, with TRBD2 identical over 8 bases. This CDR3 spans 19 amino acids. The ends lost 0 bases at V and 4 bases at J; junction bases unmatched: 13. CDR1 and CDR2 (germline): LGHNA, YNFKEQ. This CDR3 reads CASSQDKGRAGAITGELFF. CDR3 sequence (DNA): TGTGCCAGCAGCCAAGATAAGGGGAGAGCGGGGGCGATCACCGGGGAGCTGTTTTTT.

This chain links TRBV3-1 (or the pseudogene TRBV3-2) with TRBJ2-7; TRBD2 aligns across 12 bases. The J segment lost 1 base and the V segment lost 4 bases, leaving 2 bases of the junction unmatched. CDR1 and CDR2 from the germline V gene are LGHDT and YNNKEL (reference sequence). The CDR3 loop spans 15 amino acids. CDR3 DNA sequence: TGTGCCAGCAGCCCTGGACTAGCGGGATCCTACGAGCAGTACTTC. Translated, it gives CASSPGLAGSYEQYF.

V and J are TRBV28 and TRBJ1-2; a possible D gene is TRBD1 (5 bases). Germline V CDR1 and CDR2: MDHEN, SYDVKM. The CDR3 has 15 residues. V lost 2 bases to trimming and J lost 2 bases, with 12 bases between them. CDR3: CASSLLLRDNYGYTF. The DNA for the CDR3 is TGTGCCAGCAGTTTACTCTTACGGGACAACTATGGCTACACCTTC.

CDR3 sequence (DNA): TGCGCCAGCAGCCAACTGGGACGGGCGAACACTGAAGCTTTCTTT. It yields the protein CASSQLGRANTEAFF. The chain uses TRBV4-1 and TRBJ1-1, with D possibly TRBD1 on 5 matching bases. Germline V gene lookup returns CDR1 MGHRA and CDR2 YSYEKL. Between the trimmed V and J ends, which lost 2 bases and 1 base, there was a span of 11 bases. This CDR3 has 15 residues.

This clone was picked up one time. The chain recombines TRBV5-1 with TRBJ2-1; 11 positions match TRBD2. Germline CDR1 reads SGHRS; CDR2 reads YFSETQ. This CDR3 contains 16 residues. Unmatched junction bases numbered 9, after V lost 5 bases and J lost 5 bases. The CDR3: CASRPPGTSGDNEQFF. In DNA form, the CDR3 reads TGCGCCAGCAGACCTCCCGGGACTAGCGGCGACAATGAGCAGTTCTTC.

The rearrangement uses TRBV14 and TRBJ1-1; D not certain. CDR3 length: 14 residues. The germline V gene has CDR1 SGHDN and CDR2 FVKESK. The V end lost 0 bases, the J end lost 1 base, and 6 bases lay between the germline ends. The CDR3 here is CASSQDPGNTEAFF. The CDR3 coding sequence is TGTGCCAGCAGCCAAGACCCAGGGAACACTGAAGCTTTCTTT.

This chain links TRBV28 with TRBJ1-6; D gene ambiguous. The germline V gene encodes CDR1 MDHEN and CDR2 SYDVKM. The V end was cut by 2 bases, the J end by 0 bases, with 11 bases between. This CDR3 is 17 amino acids long. The CDR3 sequence: CASSLNPPSSYNSPLHF. CDR3 DNA sequence: TGTGCCAGCAGTTTAAATCCGCCAAGCTCCTATAATTCACCCCTCCACTTT.

The chain combines TRBV7-9 with TRBJ1-2; TRBD1 is a possible D gene (5 bases). CDR1 is SEHNR, CDR2 FQNEAQ, per germline (reference sequence). This CDR3 is built from 15 residues. Trimming shortened V by 0 bases and J by 5 bases, and 13 bases separated the two germline ends. This chain's CDR3 is CASSLAHEGPYGYTF. Written as DNA, the CDR3 is TGTGCCAGCAGCTTAGCGCACGAGGGGCCATATGGCTACACCTTC.

The chain uses TRBV18 and TRBJ1-1; no definite D call. Deletions cut 3 bases from V and 4 bases from J, with 6 bases between. CDR1 is KGHSH and CDR2 is LQKENI in the germline V gene. There are 12 residues in the CDR3. The chain's CDR3 is CASSPESTEAFF. CDR3 nucleotides: TGTGCCAGCTCACCTGAGAGCACTGAAGCTTTCTTT. Using reference TRBV18 and TRBJ1-1 for the parts outside the CDR3, the full variable domain is NAGVMQNPRHLVRRRGQEARLRCSPMKGHSHVYWYRQLPEEGLKFMVYLQKENIIDESGMPKERFSAEFPKEGPSILRIQQVVRGDSAAYFCASSPESTEAFFGQGTRLTVV.

This clone was observed a handful of times. CDR3 loop: CASSLATGTEITQYF. The CDR3 region has the DNA TGTGCCAGCAGCTTAGCAACCGGGACAGAGATCACCCAGTACTTC. The chain has TRBV11-2 and TRBJ2-7; 7 positions match TRBD1. Germline V gene sequence: CDR1 SGHAT, CDR2 FQNNGV. J gave up 10 bases and V 1 base, and 13 bases lay outside the gene matches. The CDR3 runs to 15 residues.

V and J are TRBV28 and TRBJ2-1; TRBD2 is a possible D gene (6 bases). The CDR3 sequence is 14 residues long. Trimming removed 2 bases from V and 6 bases from J, with 11 bases in between. Germline V gives CDR1 MDHEN, CDR2 SYDVKM. CDR3 sequence (DNA): TGTGCCAGCAGTTTAGGCGGGACGGTCAATGAGCAGTTCTTC. Its translation is CASSLGGTVNEQFF. Looking up the rest from reference TRBV28 and TRBJ2-1 gives the full variable domain: DVKVTQSSRYLVKRTGEKVFLECVQDMDHENMFWYRQDPGLGLRLIYFSYDVKMKEKGDIPEGYSVSREKKERFSLILESASTNQTSMYLCASSLGGTVNEQFFGPGTRLTVL.

The V gene is TRBV9, the J gene TRBJ1-4, with 7 nucleotides matching TRBD1. Germline-derived CDR1 and CDR2 are SGDLS and YYNGEE. The CDR3 sequence is 16 residues long. V trimming: 4 bases; J trimming: 6 bases; junction bases outside the gene matches: 12. This chain's CDR3 is CASSPDQGGRYEKLFF. CDR3 sequence (DNA): TGTGCCAGCAGCCCAGACCAGGGGGGGCGCTATGAAAAACTGTTTTTT.

The chain has TRBV5-1 and TRBJ2-5; 9 bases agree with TRBD1. Trimming removed 5 bases from V and 4 bases from J; junction bases left unmatched: 6. Germline CDR1 and CDR2: SGHRS and YFSETQ. The CDR3 consists of 14 residues. The CDR3 DNA reads as TGCGCCAGCAGTCCTACAGGGGGCGCAGAGACCCAGTACTTC. It is translated as CASSPTGGAETQYF.

This clone has only one observation. The gene calls are TRBV6-5 and TRBJ1-1; the D gene is possibly TRBD1 (5 bases). The V gene's germline CDR1 is MNHEY and CDR2 SVGAGI. V was trimmed by 6 bases and J by 0 bases, leaving 14 bases between them. The CDR3 covers 15 residues. The CDR3 DNA reads as TGTGCCAGCAGGCCTAACAACAGGTTGAACACTGAAGCTTTCTTT. The encoded protein is CASRPNNRLNTEAFF.

The J gene is TRBJ2-7, the V gene TRBV5-1, with a tentative D call TRBD1 (6 bases). The germline gives CDR1 SGHRS, CDR2 YFSETQ. The V end was cut by 4 bases, the J end by 6 bases, with 14 bases between. This CDR3 is 13 amino acids long. CDR3 in amino acids: CASSLLGATEQYF. CDR3 nucleotides: TGCGCCAGCAGCCTGTTGGGGGCGACCGAGCAGTACTTC.

The V call is TRBV5-1, the J call TRBJ1-6; 7 nucleotides match TRBD1. The CDR3 spans 14 residues. CDR1 SGHRS and CDR2 YFSETQ come from the germline V gene. The junction had 8 bases not matched to a gene; V was cut back by 4 bases and J by 10 bases. CDR3 amino acids: CASSPRQGDSPLHF. The DNA of the CDR3 is TGCGCCAGCAGCCCCCGACAGGGCGACTCACCCCTCCACTTT.

The genes are TRBV10-2 and TRBJ1-1; maybe TRBD1 (5 bases). The germline CDR1 and CDR2 sequences are WSHSY and SAAADI. Trimming stripped 2 bases from V and 8 bases from J, with 9 bases between. The CDR3 runs 12 residues. CDR3 nucleotide sequence: TGCGCCAGCAGTGAGATGGGGGGAGAAGCTTTCTTT. Translation: CASSEMGGEAFF.

This clone was recorded only once. V gene TRBV6-5 combines with J gene TRBJ2-7; no reliable D call. The CDR3 is 15 amino acids. Trimming pared 0 bases from V and 2 bases from J, leaving 11 bases between. Germline CDR1 MNHEY, CDR2 SVGAGI. CDR3 in DNA: TGTGCCAGCAGTTACTCTGCCAGCTCAGCCTACGAGCAGTACTTC. It yields the protein CASSYSASSAYEQYF.

The V and J genes are TRBV7-2 and TRBJ2-7; the D is unclear. The V gene's germline CDR1 is SGHTA and CDR2 FQGNSA. CDR3 size: 16 residues. V lost 1 base and J 3 bases, leaving 16 bases between the germline ends. As DNA, the CDR3 is TGTGCCAGCAGCTTAGTGTCCCGGCGGTTCGACTACGAGCAGTACTTC. Amino acids: CASSLVSRRFDYEQYF.

This chain links TRBV18 with TRBJ1-6, with D perhaps matching TRBD1 (5 bases). Germline-derived CDR1 and CDR2 are KGHSH and LQKENI. The CDR3 is 14 amino acids. V lost 6 bases and J lost 7, with 13 bases in between. This chain's CDR3 is CASSPEGRNSPLHF. CDR3 DNA sequence: TGTGCCAGCTCCCCGGAGGGGAGGAATTCACCCCTCCACTTT. Supplemented by reference TRBV18 and TRBJ1-6, the full variable domain reads NAGVMQNPRHLVRRRGQEARLRCSPMKGHSHVYWYRQLPEEGLKFMVYLQKENIIDESGMPKERFSAEFPKEGPSILRIQQVVRGDSAAYFCASSPEGRNSPLHFGNGTRLTVT.

The CDR3: CASSQITGNTEAFF. CDR3 bases: TGTGCCAGCAGCCAAATAACAGGGAACACTGAAGCTTTCTTT. The chain couples TRBV4-2 to TRBJ1-1, with D possibly being TRBD1 (5 bases). Trimming left V 2 bases short and J 1 base short, with 8 bases between. Germline assignment: CDR1 LGHNA and CDR2 YNFKEQ. The CDR3 runs 14 residues.

The chain joins TRBV7-9 to TRBJ1-5, with a tentative D call TRBD1 (6 bases). The germline V gene has CDR1 SEHNR and CDR2 FQNEAQ (reference sequence). The V gene lost 5 bases and the J gene lost 6 bases, with 26 bases spanning the gap. The CDR3 contains 18 residues. The DNA for the CDR3 is TGTGCCAGCAGCCGGGGAACAGGGAAGTTCAATGGCCTTCAGCCCCAGCATTTT. Translation: CASSRGTGKFNGLQPQHF. Using reference TRBV7-9 and TRBJ1-5 for the parts outside the CDR3, the full variable domain is DTGVSQNPRHKITKRGQNVTFRCDPISEHNRLYWYRQTLGQGPEFLTYFQNEAQLEKSRLLSDRFSAERPKGSFSTLEIQRTEQGDSAMYLCASSRGTGKFNGLQPQHFGDGTRLSIL.

The sample holds one count of this clone. The rearrangement links TRBV7-8 to TRBJ1-1, with 9 bases fitting TRBD1. Looked up from germline, CDR1 is SGHVS and CDR2 is FQNEAQ. The CDR3 sequence is 15 residues long. Germline trimming cut 3 bases from V and 1 base from J; bases unmatched to any gene: 3. CDR3 sequence reads: CASSFTDRGNTEAFF. As DNA, the CDR3 is TGTGCCAGCAGCTTCACGGACAGGGGGAACACTGAAGCTTTCTTT. The full variable domain, in which reference TRBV7-8 and TRBJ1-1 provide the parts outside the CDR3, is GAGVSQSPRYKVAKRGQDVALRCDPISGHVSLFWYQQALGQGPEFLTYFQNEAQLDKSGLPSDRFFAERPEGSVSTLKIQRTQQEDSAVYLCASSFTDRGNTEAFFGQGTRLTVV.

V usage is TRBV24-1 and J usage is TRBJ1-6, with unresolved D. This CDR3 contains 13 residues. Germline V lookup: CDR1 KGHDR, CDR2 SFDVKD. V lost 4 bases, J lost 6 bases, and 6 bases lay in between. The CDR3 protein is CATSEFFNSPLHF. The CDR3 DNA reads TGTGCCACCAGTGAATTCTTTAATTCACCCCTCCACTTT.